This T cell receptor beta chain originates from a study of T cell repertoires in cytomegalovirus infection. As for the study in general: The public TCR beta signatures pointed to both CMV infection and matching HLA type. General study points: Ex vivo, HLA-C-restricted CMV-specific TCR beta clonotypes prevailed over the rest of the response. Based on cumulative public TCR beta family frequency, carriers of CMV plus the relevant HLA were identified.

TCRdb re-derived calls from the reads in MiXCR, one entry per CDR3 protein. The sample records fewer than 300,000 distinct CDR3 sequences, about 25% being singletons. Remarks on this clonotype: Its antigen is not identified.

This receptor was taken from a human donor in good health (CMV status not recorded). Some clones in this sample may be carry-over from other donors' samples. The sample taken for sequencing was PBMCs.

CDR3 sequence (DNA): TGTGCCAGCAGCTCAGAGACAGGGGTCCTCTATGGCTACACCTTC. Protein: CASSSETGVLYGYTF. The chain is built from TRBV7-2 and TRBJ1-2, with 8 nucleotides matching TRBD1. Per germline, CDR1 SGHTA and CDR2 FQGNSA. Trimming cost V 4 bases and J 4 bases; bases outside gene matches: 8. The CDR3 has 15 residues.